This T cell receptor beta chain was found in a study of identical twins. The CDR3 contains 14 residues. V lost 1 base and J 5 bases, leaving 11 bases between the germline ends. Germline assignment: CDR1 DFQATT and CDR2 SNEGSKA (reference sequence). One entry per CDR3 protein, called by TCRdb with MiXCR from the 5' RACE reads. The sample lists about 520,000 distinct CDR3 sequences, less than 25% occurring once. This sample was shared with a second study, whose subject was T cells expressing NK-cell markers.

V usage is TRBV20-1 and J usage is TRBJ2-2, with D perhaps being TRBD1 or TRBD2 (5 bases each). Sequencing was done on a sample of CD4+ T cells sorted from blood. This TCR derives from a woman under 30 in good health. In DNA form, the CDR3 reads TGCAGTGCTAGAGGCTGGGACCAAACCGGGGAGCTGTTTTTT. Encoded protein: CSARGWDQTGELFF.